The 26 T cell receptor beta chains below come from one sample, sequenced in a study of blood T cells in healthy people across ages. Through a sample-barcoded 5' primer and a J-beta primer mix, a second PCR was run for 7 to 11 cycles. TCRdb used MiXCR to reprocess the 5' RACE reads, holding one entry per CDR3 protein. Of 800,000 to 900,000 distinct CDR3 sequences listed, approximately 59% are singletons. Sequencing was carried out using blood. These receptors were obtained from a man between 25 and 39 years old in good health.

The chain joins TRBV6-2 or TRBV6-3 to TRBJ2-1; D remains ambiguous. V was cut by 7 bases and J by 10 bases, with 11 bases left in between. The CDR3 has 11 residues. Germline values: CDR1 MNHEY, CDR2 SVGEGT. This CDR3 reads CASNRDGEQFF. The CDR3 nucleotides are TGTGCCAGCAATAGGGATGGGGAGCAGTTCTTC.

V usage is TRBV6-2 or TRBV6-3 and J usage is TRBJ2-1; 8 nucleotides match TRBD2. The trim removed 2 bases at V and 7 bases at J, leaving 16 bases unmatched. CDR1 and CDR2 from the germline V gene are MNHEY and SVGEGT. The CDR3 runs to 18 residues. This CDR3 reads CASSYPKGERGKRNEQFF. CDR3 in DNA: TGTGCCAGCAGTTACCCGAAAGGGGAGCGGGGGAAACGTAATGAGCAGTTCTTC.

As for this clonotype: Mismatch with germline at one junction end may stem from a read error. V is TRBV14 and J is TRBJ2-4, with a possible D match to TRBD2 (5 bases). TRBJ2-7 explains the end of the DNA better; the J call may be wrong. The V gene's germline CDR1 is SGHDN and CDR2 FVKESK. CDR3 length: 16 residues. The CDR3 loop reads CAGSLSPGLAYYEQYF. CDR3 DNA: TGTGCCGGCAGCCTTTCACCGGGTCTAGCCTACTACGAGCAGTACTTC.

The V and J genes are TRBV15 and TRBJ2-7; D call uncertain. The germline gives CDR1 LNHNV, CDR2 YYDKDF (reference sequence). Trimming took off 0 bases at V and 3 bases at J, with 15 bases between the two ends. The length of the CDR3 is 16 residues. The chain's CDR3 is CATSRDRKVSIYEQYF. CDR3 nucleotide sequence: TGTGCCACCAGCAGAGATCGTAAGGTATCCATCTACGAGCAGTACTTC.

This chain connects TRBV3-1 to TRBJ2-5; D unresolved. Near its end, the DNA agrees better with TRBJ2-7, so the J call may be wrong. There are 13 residues in the CDR3. CDR1 LGHDT and CDR2 YNNKEL come from the germline V gene (reference sequence). The CDR3 DNA sequence: TGTGCCAGCAGCCAACTAGGTATACACGAGCAGTACTTC. It yields the protein CASSQLGIHEQYF.

V and J are TRBV6-2 or TRBV6-3 and TRBJ2-2, with D possibly being TRBD1 (5 bases). V lost 0 bases to trimming and J lost 7 bases, with 15 bases between them. The CDR3 is 16 amino acids. The germline CDR1 and CDR2 sequences are MNHEY and SVGEGT. CDR3 in DNA: TGTGCCAGCAGTTACTCGTCGGCAGGGAATGGCGGGGAGCTGTTTTTT. Translated: CASSYSSAGNGGELFF.

The chain employs TRBV28 and TRBJ2-4; D perhaps matches TRBD1 (5 bases). The DNA end is more similar to TRBJ2-7, so the J call may be wrong. CDR3 length equals 13 residues. Germline-derived CDR1 and CDR2 are MDHEN and SYDVKM. The CDR3 here is CASRSGSRYEQYF. The CDR3 DNA reads TGTGCCTCAAGGTCAGGGTCACGCTACGAGCAGTACTTC.

This chain connects TRBV3-1 to TRBJ2-5, with D perhaps matching TRBD2 (7 bases). CDR3 length equals 14 residues. The ends were cut back, 4 bases at V and 5 bases at J, with 14 bases in the middle. The V gene's germline CDR1 is LGHDT and CDR2 YNNKEL (reference sequence). The CDR3: CASSPRGARETQYF. The CDR3 bases are TGTGCCAGCAGCCCTCGGGGGGCCAGGGAGACCCAGTACTTC.

The J gene is TRBJ2-5, the V gene TRBV7-2; 11 bases are a match to TRBD1. Per the germline V gene, CDR1 is SGHTA and CDR2 is FQGNSA. J lost 7 bases, V lost 5 bases, and 12 bases had no gene match. CDR3 length equals 16 residues. CDR3 sequence (DNA): TGTGCCAGCAGCAATGGACAGGGGGCTATCGTCGCGACCCAGTACTTC. It codes for CASSNGQGAIVATQYF.

V is TRBV4-2 and J is TRBJ1-2, with 8 nucleotides matching TRBD1. V was pared by 3 bases and J by 4 bases, with 7 bases of the junction left unmatched. Germline CDR1 is LGHNA and CDR2 is YNFKEQ. This CDR3 is built from 15 residues. The CDR3 DNA reads TGTGCCAGCAGCCAGGTATCAGGGGGCGCCTATGGCTACACCTTC. It codes for CASSQVSGGAYGYTF.

This clonotype was seen only a few times. The V gene is TRBV27, the J gene TRBJ2-1; TRBD1 aligns across 9 bases. V lost 5 bases, J lost 2 bases, and 4 bases stayed unmatched. Germline CDR1 reads MNHEY; CDR2 reads SMNVEV (reference sequence). The CDR3 is 15 residues long. As DNA, the CDR3 is TGTGCCAGCAGTCCGGGACAGGGACCCTACAATGAGCAGTTCTTC. This translates into CASSPGQGPYNEQFF.

The chain links TRBV6-1 to TRBJ2-1; perhaps TRBD2 as D (5 bases). In germline, CDR1 is MNHNS, CDR2 SASEGT. The CDR3 is 19 residues long. Trimming stripped 6 bases from V and 2 bases from J, with 26 bases between. Here the CDR3 DNA reads TGTGCCAGCAGAAAAGGTGTACCCCGAGAGGACTCCCCCTACAATGAGCAGTTCTTC. This translates into CASRKGVPREDSPYNEQFF.

The J gene is TRBJ2-7, the V gene TRBV5-1; the D gene is possibly TRBD1 (5 bases). Judging by the DNA end, TRBJ2-5 fits better; the J call may be wrong. The germline V gene encodes CDR1 SGHRS and CDR2 YFSETQ. The CDR3 has 15 amino acids. CDR3 nucleotide sequence: TGCGCCAGCAGACCCGCGGTAATGGGGCCGGAGACCCAGTACTTC. Translated, it gives CASRPAVMGPETQYF.

The chain joins TRBV5-1 to TRBJ1-3; 7 bases line up with TRBD1. The V gene's germline CDR1 is SGHRS and CDR2 YFSETQ. With V trimmed by 0 bases and J by 4 bases, 4 bases remained unmatched. The CDR3 extends over 15 amino acids. Here the CDR3 reads CASSLVTGDGNTIYF. The CDR3, as DNA: TGCGCCAGCAGCTTGGTCACAGGGGACGGAAACACCATATATTTT.

This clonotype was counted once. The J gene is TRBJ1-1, the V gene TRBV6-2 or TRBV6-3; 7 bases agree with TRBD1. The junction had 12 bases not matched to a gene; V was cut back by 8 bases and J by 0 bases. This CDR3 is built from 16 residues. Per germline, CDR1 MNHEY and CDR2 SVGEGT. The CDR3 here is CASGKGQTFMNTEAFF. The CDR3 coding sequence is TGTGCCAGCGGCAAGGGACAGACGTTTATGAACACTGAAGCTTTCTTT.

The rearrangement links TRBV9 to TRBJ2-2; 11 positions agree with TRBD2. The V gene's germline CDR1 is SGDLS and CDR2 YYNGEE. V lost 3 bases to trimming and J lost 2 bases; unmatched junction nucleotides: 6. The CDR3 is 17 amino acids. The CDR3 DNA follows: TGTGCCAGCAGCGCGAGCCTAGCGGGGGGAAACACCGGGGAGCTGTTTTTT. This sequence encodes CASSASLAGGNTGELFF. Filled out from reference TRBV9 and TRBJ2-2, the complete variable domain reads DSGVTQTPKHLITATGQRVTLRCSPRSGDLSVYWYQQSLDQGLQFLIQYYNGEERAKGNILERFSAQQFPDLHSELNLSSLELGDSALYFCASSASLAGGNTGELFFGEGSRLTVL.

Comments on this clonotype: The junction does not match germline at one end; this may be a read error. This rearrangement joins TRBV27 to TRBJ1-2; tentative D call: TRBD1 (5 bases). This CDR3 spans 15 amino acids. Germline V gene data show CDR1 as MNHEY and CDR2 as SMNVEV (reference sequence). The CDR3 sequence is CASTLSPSGGYDYTF. CDR3 nucleotide sequence: TGTGCCAGCACTCTCAGCCCGAGCGGGGGGTATGACTACACCTTC.

On this clonotype itself: The junction does not match germline at one end; this may be a read error. The rearrangement uses TRBV3-1 and TRBJ1-2; D is perhaps TRBD1 (6 bases). The germline CDR1 and CDR2 sequences are LGHDT and YNNKEL (reference sequence). There are 15 residues in the CDR3. CDR3 in DNA: TGTGCCAGCAGCCATGGGGGACATACTAACCATGGCTACACCTTC. It specifies CASSHGGHTNHGYTF.

V usage is TRBV10-3 and J usage is TRBJ1-2, with D possibly being TRBD1 (6 bases). With 5 bases removed from V and 6 bases from J, the gap between germline ends came to 19 bases. Germline CDR1 reads ENHRY; CDR2 reads SYGVKD. This CDR3 has 15 residues. The CDR3 DNA follows: TGTGCCATCAGTTTTCCTCTGCGGGGGGCAGATGGCTACACCTTC. Its translation is CAISFPLRGADGYTF.

The gene calls are TRBV6-2 or TRBV6-3 and TRBJ2-3, with 9 bases matching TRBD2. The germline gives CDR1 MNHEY, CDR2 SVGEGT. The CDR3 totals 14 residues. V shed 11 bases, J shed 4 bases, and the junction held 10 bases outside the gene matches. In nucleotides, the CDR3 is TGTGCCCCCGGCGGGGGGGTAATATCAGATACGCAGTATTTT. Its translation: CAPGGGVISDTQYF.

This clonotype was recorded at least ten times. The junction does not match germline at one end; this may be a read error. This chain connects TRBV5-1 to TRBJ2-7; 11 nucleotides align to TRBD1. The CDR3 consists of 14 residues. Per germline, CDR1 SGHRS and CDR2 YFSETQ. In DNA form, the CDR3 reads TGTGCCAGCAGCTTAGGGACAGGGGGCTACGAGCAGTACTTC. It encodes CASSLGTGGYEQYF. The variable domain in full, with the rest retrieved from reference TRBV5-1 and TRBJ2-7, is KAGVTQTPRYLIKTRGQQVTLSCSPISGHRSVSWYQQTPGQGLQFLFEYFSETQRNKGNFPGRFSGRQFSNSRSEMNVSTLELGDSALYLCASSLGTGGYEQYFGPGTRLTVT.

V and J are TRBV7-2 and TRBJ2-7, with D possibly TRBD2 on 6 matching bases. V lost 1 base and J lost 6, with 19 bases in between. The CDR3 consists of 16 residues. Germline values: CDR1 SGHTA, CDR2 FQGNSA. In nucleotides, the CDR3 is TGTGCCAGCAGCTTAGACACGGGACTTCCCCCCGGCGAGCAGTACTTC. The encoded protein is CASSLDTGLPPGEQYF.

This rearrangement joins TRBV4-2 to TRBJ2-7, with D perhaps TRBD2 (6 bases). This CDR3 contains 15 residues. Trimming pared 1 base from V and 3 bases from J, leaving 13 bases between. Germline-derived CDR1 and CDR2 are LGHNA and YNFKEQ. This CDR3 reads CASSQGEDTFYEQYF. CDR3 DNA sequence: TGTGCCAGCAGCCAAGGGGAGGACACCTTCTACGAGCAGTACTTC.

The chain couples TRBV20-1 to TRBJ1-5, with D possibly matching TRBD1 (6 bases). The CDR3 loop spans 17 amino acids. Germline assignment: CDR1 DFQATT and CDR2 SNEGSKA (reference sequence). Trimming took off 4 bases at V and 2 bases at J, with 21 bases between the two ends. Here the CDR3 reads CSATRGRVHWGNQPQHF. As DNA, the CDR3 is TGCAGTGCTACCAGGGGCAGAGTCCATTGGGGCAATCAGCCCCAGCATTTT.

The rearrangement uses TRBV4-1 and TRBJ2-4; no reliable D call. Matching the DNA end better, TRBJ2-7 makes the J call doubtful. Germline V gene data show CDR1 as MGHRA and CDR2 as YSYEKL. The length of the CDR3 is 14 residues. DNA of the CDR3: TGCGCCAGCAGCCAAGAACACGGAAACTACGAGCAGTACTTC. It encodes CASSQEHGNYEQYF.

The chain is built from TRBV28 and TRBJ1-4, with 9 bases identical to TRBD1. This CDR3 has 13 amino acids. The germline CDR1 and CDR2 sequences are MDHEN and SYDVKM. CDR3 bases: TGTCTGACAACAGGGGGCCCATATGAAAAACTGTTTTTT. Protein: CLTTGGPYEKLFF. Together with reference TRBV28 and TRBJ1-4, the CDR3 gives the full variable domain: DVKVTQSSRYLVKRTGEKVFLECVQDMDHENMFWYRQDPGLGLRLIYFSYDVKMKEKGDIPEGYSVSREKKERFSLILESASTNQTSMYLCLTTGGPYEKLFFGSGTQLSVL.